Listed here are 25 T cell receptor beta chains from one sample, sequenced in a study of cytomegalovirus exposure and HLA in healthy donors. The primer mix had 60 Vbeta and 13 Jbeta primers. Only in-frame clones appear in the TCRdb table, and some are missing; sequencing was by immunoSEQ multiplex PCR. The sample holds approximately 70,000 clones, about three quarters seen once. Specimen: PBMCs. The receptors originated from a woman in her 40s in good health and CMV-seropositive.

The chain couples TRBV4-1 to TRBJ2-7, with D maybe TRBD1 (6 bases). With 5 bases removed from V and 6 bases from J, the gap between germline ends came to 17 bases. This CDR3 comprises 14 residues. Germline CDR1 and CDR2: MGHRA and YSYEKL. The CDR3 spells CASSEDSLVVEQYF. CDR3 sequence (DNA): TGCGCCAGCAGCGAGGACAGCCTAGTTGTCGAGCAGTACTTC.

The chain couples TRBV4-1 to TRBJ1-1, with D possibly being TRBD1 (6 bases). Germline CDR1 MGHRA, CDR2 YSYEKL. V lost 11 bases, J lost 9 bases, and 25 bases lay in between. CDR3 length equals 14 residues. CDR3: CASRDPGQKSKAFF. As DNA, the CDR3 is TGCGCCTCCCGGGACCCAGGACAGAAAAGCAAAGCTTTCTTT.

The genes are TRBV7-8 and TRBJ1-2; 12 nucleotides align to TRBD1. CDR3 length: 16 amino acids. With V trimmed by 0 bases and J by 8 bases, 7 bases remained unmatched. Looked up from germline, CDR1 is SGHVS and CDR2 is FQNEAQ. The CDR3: CASSLALTGTGGGYTF. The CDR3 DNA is TGTGCCAGCAGCTTAGCGTTAACCGGGACAGGGGGCGGCTACACCTTC.

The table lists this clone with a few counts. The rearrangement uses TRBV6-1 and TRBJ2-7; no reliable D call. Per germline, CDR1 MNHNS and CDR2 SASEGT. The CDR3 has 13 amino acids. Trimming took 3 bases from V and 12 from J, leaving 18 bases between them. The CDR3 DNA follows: TGTGCCAGCAGTGAGCCCGGTTCCGAACAGTCGTACTTC. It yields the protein CASSEPGSEQSYF.

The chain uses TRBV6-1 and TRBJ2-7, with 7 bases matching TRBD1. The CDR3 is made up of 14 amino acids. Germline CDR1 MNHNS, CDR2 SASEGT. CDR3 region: CSTDTGTVSYEQYF. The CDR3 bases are TGTTCAACAGACACCGGGACAGTCTCCTACGAGCAGTACTTC.

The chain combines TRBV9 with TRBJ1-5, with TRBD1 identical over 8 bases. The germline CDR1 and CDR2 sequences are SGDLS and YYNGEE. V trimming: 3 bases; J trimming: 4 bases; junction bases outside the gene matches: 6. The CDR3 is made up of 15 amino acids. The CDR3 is CASSEGTGGNQPQHF. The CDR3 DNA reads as TGTGCCAGCAGCGAAGGCACAGGGGGTAATCAGCCCCAGCATTTT.

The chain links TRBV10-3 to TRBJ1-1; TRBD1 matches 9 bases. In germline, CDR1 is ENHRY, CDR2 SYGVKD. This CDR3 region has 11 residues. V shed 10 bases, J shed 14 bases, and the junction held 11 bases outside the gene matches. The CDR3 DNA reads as TGTGCCACGATACAGGGGGCGCAACCATTCTTT. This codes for CATIQGAQPFF.

CDR3 nucleotides: TGTGCCACCAGCAGAGATTATACTAGCGGGGGAACCGGGGAGCTGTTTTTT. It codes for CATSRDYTSGGTGELFF. The V gene is TRBV15, the J gene TRBJ2-2; 11 nucleotides align to TRBD2. The V gene end was trimmed by 0 bases and the J gene end by 5 bases; junction bases not matched to a gene: 5. CDR3 size: 17 residues. Germline V gene data show CDR1 as LNHNV and CDR2 as YYDKDF (reference sequence).

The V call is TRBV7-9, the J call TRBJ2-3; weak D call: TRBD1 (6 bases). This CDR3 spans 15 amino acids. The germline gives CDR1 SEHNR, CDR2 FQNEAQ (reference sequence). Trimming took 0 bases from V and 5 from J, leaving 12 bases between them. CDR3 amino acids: CASSLATAGVDTQYF. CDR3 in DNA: TGTGCCAGCAGCTTAGCGACGGCAGGGGTAGATACGCAGTATTTT.

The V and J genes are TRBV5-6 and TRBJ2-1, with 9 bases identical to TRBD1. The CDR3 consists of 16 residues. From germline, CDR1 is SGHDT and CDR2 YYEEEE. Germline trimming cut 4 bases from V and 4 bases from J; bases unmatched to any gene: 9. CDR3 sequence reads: CASSRTGGAEYNEQFF. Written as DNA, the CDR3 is TGTGCCAGCAGCCGAACAGGGGGCGCGGAATACAATGAGCAGTTCTTC.

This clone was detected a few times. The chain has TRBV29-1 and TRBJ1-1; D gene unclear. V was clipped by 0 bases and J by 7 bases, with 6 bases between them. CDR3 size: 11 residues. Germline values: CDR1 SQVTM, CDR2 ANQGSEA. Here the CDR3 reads CSVEEQIEAFF. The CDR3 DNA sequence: TGCAGCGTTGAAGAGCAGATTGAAGCTTTCTTT.

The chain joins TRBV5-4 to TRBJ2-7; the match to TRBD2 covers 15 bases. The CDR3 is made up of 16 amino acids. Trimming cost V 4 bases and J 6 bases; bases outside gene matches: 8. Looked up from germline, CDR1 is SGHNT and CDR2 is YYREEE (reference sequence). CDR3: CASSSRTSGGGSEQYF. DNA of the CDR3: TGTGCCAGCAGCAGCCGGACTAGCGGGGGGGGATCCGAGCAGTACTTC.

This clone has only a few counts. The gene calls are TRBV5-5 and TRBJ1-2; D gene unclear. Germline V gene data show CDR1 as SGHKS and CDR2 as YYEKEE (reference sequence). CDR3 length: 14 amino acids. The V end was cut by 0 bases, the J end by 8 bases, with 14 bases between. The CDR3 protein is CASSLDGKIEGYTF. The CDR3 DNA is TGTGCCAGCAGCTTGGACGGGAAGATCGAGGGCTACACCTTC. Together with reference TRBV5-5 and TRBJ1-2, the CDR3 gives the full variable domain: DAGVTQSPTHLIKTRGQQVTLRCSPISGHKSVSWYQQVLGQGPQFIFQYYEKEERGRGNFPDRFSARQFPNYSSELNVNALLLGDSALYLCASSLDGKIEGYTFGSGTRLTVV.

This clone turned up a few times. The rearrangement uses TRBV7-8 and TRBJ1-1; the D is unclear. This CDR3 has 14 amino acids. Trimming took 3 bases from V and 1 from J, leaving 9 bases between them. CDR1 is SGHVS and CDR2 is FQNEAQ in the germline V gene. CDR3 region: CASSFLVANTEAFF. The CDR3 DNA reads TGTGCCAGCAGCTTTCTGGTGGCGAACACTGAAGCTTTCTTT.

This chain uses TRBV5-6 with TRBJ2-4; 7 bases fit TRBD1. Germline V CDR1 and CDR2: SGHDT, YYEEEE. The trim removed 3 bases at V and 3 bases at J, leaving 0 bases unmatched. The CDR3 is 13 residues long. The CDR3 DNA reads TGTGCCAGCAGCTGGGACAGCAAAAACATTCAGTACTTC. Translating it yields CASSWDSKNIQYF.

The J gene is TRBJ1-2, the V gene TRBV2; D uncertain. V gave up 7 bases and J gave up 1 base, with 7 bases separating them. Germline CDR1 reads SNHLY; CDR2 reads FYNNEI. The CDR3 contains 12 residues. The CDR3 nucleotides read TGTGCCAGCAATTCCCTTAACTATGGCTACACCTTC. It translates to CASNSLNYGYTF.

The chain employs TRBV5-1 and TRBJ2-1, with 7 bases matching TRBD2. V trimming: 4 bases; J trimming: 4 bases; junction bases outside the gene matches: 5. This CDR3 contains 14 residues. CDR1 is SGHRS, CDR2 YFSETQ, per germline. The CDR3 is CASSGSGGYNEQFF. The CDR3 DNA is TGCGCCAGCAGCGGATCGGGGGGTTACAATGAGCAGTTCTTC.

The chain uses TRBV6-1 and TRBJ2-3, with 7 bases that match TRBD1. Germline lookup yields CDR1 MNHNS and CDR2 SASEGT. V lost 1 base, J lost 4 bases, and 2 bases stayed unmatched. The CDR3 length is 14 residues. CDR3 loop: CASSEGGGADTQYF. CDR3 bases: TGTGCCAGCAGTGAAGGAGGGGGCGCAGATACGCAGTATTTT.

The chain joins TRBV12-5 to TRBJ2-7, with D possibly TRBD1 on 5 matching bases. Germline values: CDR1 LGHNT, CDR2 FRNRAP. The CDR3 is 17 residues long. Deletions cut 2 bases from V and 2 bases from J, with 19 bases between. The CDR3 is CASGLRIPQAPAYEQYF. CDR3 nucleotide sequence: TGTGCTAGTGGTTTGAGGATTCCACAGGCCCCCGCCTACGAGCAGTACTTC.

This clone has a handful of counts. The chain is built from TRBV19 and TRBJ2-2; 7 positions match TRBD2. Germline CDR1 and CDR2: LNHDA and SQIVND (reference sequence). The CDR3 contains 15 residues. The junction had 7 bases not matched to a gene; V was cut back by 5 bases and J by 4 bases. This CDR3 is CASSAGLISTGELFF. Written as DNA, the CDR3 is TGTGCCAGTAGTGCGGGACTAATTTCCACCGGGGAGCTGTTTTTT.

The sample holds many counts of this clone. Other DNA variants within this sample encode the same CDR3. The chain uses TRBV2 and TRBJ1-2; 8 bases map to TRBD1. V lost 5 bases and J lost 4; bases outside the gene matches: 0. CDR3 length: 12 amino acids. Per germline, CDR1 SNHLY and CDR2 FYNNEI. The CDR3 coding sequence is TGTGCCAGCAGTACAGGGGGCTATGGCTACACCTTC. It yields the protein CASSTGGYGYTF.

The CDR3 loop reads CASSSGTRVNEQFF. The CDR3 coding sequence is TGCGCCAGCAGCTCCGGGACTAGAGTCAATGAGCAGTTCTTC. The chain links TRBV5-1 to TRBJ2-1, with 8 positions matching TRBD2. With V trimmed by 3 bases and J by 6 bases, 5 bases remained unmatched. The CDR3 has 14 residues. The germline V gene has CDR1 SGHRS and CDR2 YFSETQ.

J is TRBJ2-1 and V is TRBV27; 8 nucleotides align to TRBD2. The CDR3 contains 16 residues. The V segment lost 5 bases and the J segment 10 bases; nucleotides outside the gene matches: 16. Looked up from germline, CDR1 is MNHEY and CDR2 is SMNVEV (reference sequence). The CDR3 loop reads CASSPLAGGSHIEQFF. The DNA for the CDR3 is TGTGCCAGCAGTCCTTTGGCGGGGGGTTCCCACATCGAGCAGTTCTTC.

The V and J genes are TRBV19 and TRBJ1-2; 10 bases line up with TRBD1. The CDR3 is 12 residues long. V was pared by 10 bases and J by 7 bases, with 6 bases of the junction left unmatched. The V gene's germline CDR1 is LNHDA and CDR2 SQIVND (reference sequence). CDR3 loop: CATGTGVFGYTF. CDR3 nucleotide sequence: TGTGCCACCGGGACAGGGGTCTTTGGCTACACCTTC. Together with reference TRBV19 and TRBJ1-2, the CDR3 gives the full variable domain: DGGITQSPKYLFRKEGQNVTLSCEQNLNHDAMYWYRQDPGQGLRLIYYSQIVNDFQKGDIAEGYSVSREKKESFPLTVTSAQKNPTAFYLCATGTGVFGYTFGSGTRLTVV.

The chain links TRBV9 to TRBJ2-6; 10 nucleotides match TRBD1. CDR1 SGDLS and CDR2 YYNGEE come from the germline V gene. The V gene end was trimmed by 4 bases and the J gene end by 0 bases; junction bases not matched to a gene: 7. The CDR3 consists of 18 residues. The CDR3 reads CASSTTRDRGSGANVLTF. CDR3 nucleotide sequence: TGTGCCAGCAGCACCACCCGGGACAGGGGCTCTGGGGCCAACGTCCTGACTTTC.